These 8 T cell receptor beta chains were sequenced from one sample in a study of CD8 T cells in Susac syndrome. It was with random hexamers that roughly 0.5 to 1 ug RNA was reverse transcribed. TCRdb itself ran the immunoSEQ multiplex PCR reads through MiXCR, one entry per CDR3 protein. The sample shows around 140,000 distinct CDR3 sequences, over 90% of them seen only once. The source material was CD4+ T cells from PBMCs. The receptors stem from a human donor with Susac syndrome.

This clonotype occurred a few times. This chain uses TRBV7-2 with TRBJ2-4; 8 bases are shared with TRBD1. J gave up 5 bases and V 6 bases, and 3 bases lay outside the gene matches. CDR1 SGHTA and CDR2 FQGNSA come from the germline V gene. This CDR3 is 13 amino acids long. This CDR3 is CASRTTGENIQYF. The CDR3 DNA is TGTGCCAGCAGGACGACAGGGGAAAACATTCAGTACTTC.

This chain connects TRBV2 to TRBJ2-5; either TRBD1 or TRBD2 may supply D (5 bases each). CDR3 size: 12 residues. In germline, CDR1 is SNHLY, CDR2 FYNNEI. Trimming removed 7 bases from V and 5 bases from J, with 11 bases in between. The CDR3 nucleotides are TGTGCCAGCAAAACCGAGGGGGAGACCCAGTACTTC. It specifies CASKTEGETQYF.

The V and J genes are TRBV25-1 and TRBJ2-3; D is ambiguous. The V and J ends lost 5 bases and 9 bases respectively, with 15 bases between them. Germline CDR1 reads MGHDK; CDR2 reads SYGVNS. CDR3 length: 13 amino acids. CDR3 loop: CASSTSKPSTQYF. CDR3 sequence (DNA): TGTGCCAGCAGTACCTCGAAGCCTTCCACGCAGTATTTT.

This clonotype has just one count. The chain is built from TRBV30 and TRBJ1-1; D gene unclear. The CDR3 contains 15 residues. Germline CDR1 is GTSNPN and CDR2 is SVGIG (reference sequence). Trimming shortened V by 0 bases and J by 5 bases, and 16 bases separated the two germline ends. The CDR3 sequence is CAWSVIRRGRTEAFF. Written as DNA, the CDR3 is TGTGCCTGGAGTGTAATCCGCAGAGGCCGGACTGAAGCTTTCTTT. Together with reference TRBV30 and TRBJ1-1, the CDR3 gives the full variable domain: SQTIHQWPATLVQPVGSPLSLECTVEGTSNPNLYWYRQAAGRGLQLLFYSVGIGQISSEVPQNLSASRPQDRQFILSSKKLLLSDSGFYLCAWSVIRRGRTEAFFGQGTRLTVV.

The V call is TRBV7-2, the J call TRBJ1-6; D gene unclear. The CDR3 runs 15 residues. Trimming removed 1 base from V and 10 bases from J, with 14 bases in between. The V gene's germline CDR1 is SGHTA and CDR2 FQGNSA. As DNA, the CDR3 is TGTGCCAGCAGCTTAGGTGCTGGAGTAGGCTCACCCCTCCACTTT. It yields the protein CASSLGAGVGSPLHF.

Here the CDR3 DNA reads TGTGCCAGCAGTGAAGGGGACAGAGGCACAGATACGCAGTATTTT. It yields the protein CASSEGDRGTDTQYF. The V gene is TRBV2, the J gene TRBJ2-3, with 7 bases aligning to TRBD1. The CDR3 is made up of 15 amino acids. The germline V gene has CDR1 SNHLY and CDR2 FYNNEI. Trimming took 1 base from V and 1 from J; bases not matched to a gene: 2.

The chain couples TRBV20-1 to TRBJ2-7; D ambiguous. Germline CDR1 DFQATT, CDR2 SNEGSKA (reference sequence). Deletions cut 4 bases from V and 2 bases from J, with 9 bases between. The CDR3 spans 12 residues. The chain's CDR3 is CSAKDRTYEQYF. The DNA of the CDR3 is TGCAGTGCTAAGGACCGAACCTACGAGCAGTACTTC.

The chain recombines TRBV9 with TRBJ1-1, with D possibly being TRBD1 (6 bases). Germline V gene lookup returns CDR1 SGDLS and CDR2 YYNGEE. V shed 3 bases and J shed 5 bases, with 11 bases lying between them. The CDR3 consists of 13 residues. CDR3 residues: CASSEDSRTEAFF. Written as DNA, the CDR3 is TGTGCCAGCAGCGAGGACAGCAGGACTGAAGCTTTCTTT.